Sequencing of this T cell receptor (beta chain) was carried out in a study of blood T cell repertoires in COVID-19. Study-wide background: Material from acute and convalescent COVID-19 was sourced from the United States, Italy and Spain. Sources were T cells, B-cell-depleted T cells, or PBMCs; the material itself was cDNA or gDNA.

Individuals aged roughly 18 to 95 years were recruited from about two dozen US areas. Participant-reported clinical history was the basis for cohort assignment. Only in-frame clones appear in the TCRdb table, and some are missing; sequencing was by immunoSEQ multiplex PCR. The sample yields under 150,000 clones, 84% seen once. Germline trimming cut 0 bases from V and 3 bases from J; bases unmatched to any gene: 2. Germline V gene sequence: CDR1 SGHKS, CDR2 YYEKEE (reference sequence). The CDR3 is 15 amino acids. The chain combines TRBV5-5 with TRBJ2-7; 11 bases are a match to TRBD1. Sequencing was performed on PBMCs or T cells enriched from blood (not recorded which). This receptor was identified in a man between 40 and 49 years old with acute COVID-19. CDR3: CASSLGTGGNYEQYF. CDR3 nucleotide sequence: TGTGCCAGCAGCTTGGGGACAGGGGGCAACTACGAGCAGTACTTC. Together with reference TRBV5-5 and TRBJ2-7, the CDR3 gives the full variable domain: DAGVTQSPTHLIKTRGQQVTLRCSPISGHKSVSWYQQVLGQGPQFIFQYYEKEERGRGNFPDRFSARQFPNYSSELNVNALLLGDSALYLCASSLGTGGNYEQYFGPGTRLTVT.